This paragraph reports one TCR beta chain. Its cognate antigen is unknown. The data derive from a study of response to subunit inactivated influenza vaccine. TCRdb processed the RT-PCR reads anew with MiXCR; each CDR3 protein has one entry. The repertoire holds more than 550,000 distinct CDR3 sequences, with 11% as singletons. With 7 bases removed from V and 3 bases from J, the gap between germline ends came to 12 bases. This CDR3 spans 14 amino acids. General study findings and limits: Each seasonal influenza vaccination, the authors suggested, recruits few new T cells.

These same records also appear under a second study, on T cells expressing NK-cell markers. From that study: UMIs were included in TCR beta cDNA generated by 5'RACE template switching. From sorted CD3+CD56+NKG2C+, CD3+CD56+NKG2C- and CD3+CD56-NKG2C+ T cells came the TCR beta repertoires. The HCMV specificity of the expanded NKG2C+ T cell clones stayed unresolved.

The material sequenced was PBMCs from blood, taken on the day of vaccination. The TCR sequence derives from a man between 45 and 60 years old who received an inactivated influenza vaccine. This chain connects TRBV12-3 or TRBV12-4 to TRBJ1-4; D is unresolved. Here the CDR3 reads CASTLWGSNEKLFF. For the CDR3, the DNA is TGTGCCAGCACTCTGTGGGGATCTAATGAAAAACTGTTTTTT.